This T cell receptor (beta chain) was documented in a study of CD8 T cells in ankylosing spondylitis. Germline loops: CDR1 MGHRA, CDR2 YSYEKL. CDR3 length equals 17 residues. The trim removed 4 bases at V and 2 bases at J, leaving 11 bases unmatched. The study, taken as a whole, reports: Researchers reportedly found disease-linked clones significantly enriched in matched ankylosing spondylitis synovial fluid. Disease-linked clones had a CD8+ phenotype and relatively low frequency in peripheral blood. Earlier work had already found some motif variants in reactive arthritis synovial fluid and blood. A TCR beta motif made of fewer than ten highly homologous variants seemed typical of ankylosing spondylitis blood.

TCR beta libraries were made by quantitative 5'-RACE with molecular barcodes. MiXCR was run by TCRdb on the 5' RACE reads, yielding one entry per CDR3 protein. Altogether 450,000 or so distinct CDR3 sequences are present, roughly a quarter being singletons, with the ten largest covering about 0.9%. In its sample, this clonotype was seen a few times. Antigen unknown. The sequence derives from a male donor with ankylosing spondylitis. The V call is TRBV4-1, the J call TRBJ2-1, with 7 nucleotides matching TRBD1. The sequencing sample was made of blood, either unsorted or a sorted T cell fraction (not recorded which). In DNA, the CDR3 is TGCGCCAGCAGCCTTCGGCCCGGGACAGCGACCTACAATGAGCAGTTCTTC. Encoded protein: CASSLRPGTATYNEQFF.